The rows below give T cell receptor beta chains drawn from one sample of a study of PD-L1 blockade in urothelial cancer. TCRdb's copy holds only in-frame clones and misses some; the assay was immunoSEQ multiplex PCR. The table has 100,000 to 150,000 clones, more than 75% seen once; the top ten hold roughly 2.3%. The input for sequencing was PBMCs, taken around atezolizumab (anti-PD-L1) treatment. All receptors come from a man in his fifties or sixties with urothelial cancer. The CDR3 runs from the conserved cysteine through the conserved F or W. Fields, in order: V gene, J gene, D gene, clone size, CDR3 DNA, CDR3 protein. The D gene is left open where the match is weak. Size tells how often a clone was seen (once, few, many) or the class of an expanded clone, and some rows leave it out.

TRBV5-8	TRBJ1-5	.	.	TGTGCCAGCAGCCAAAGCTATCTCCCGCCCCAGCATTTT	CASSQSYLPPQHF
TRBV15	TRBJ1-4	TRBD1	.	TGTGCCACCAGCACATTGTGGACAGGGGTAAACGAAAAACTGTTTTTT	CATSTLWTGVNEKLFF
TRBV5-4	TRBJ2-2	TRBD2	.	TGTGCCAGCAGCGGCGGGACTAGCGGGAGAGCGGGCGGGGAGCTGTTTTTT	CASSGGTSGRAGGELFF
TRBV5-4	TRBJ2-3	TRBD2	.	TGTGCCAGCAGCTTGGGAGCTAGCGGGAGTGTCACAGATACGCAGTATTTT	CASSLGASGSVTDTQYF
TRBV5-8	TRBJ2-2	.	.	TGTGCCAGCAGCTTGGACAGGGTAGTCGCCGGGGAGCTGTTTTTT	CASSLDRVVAGELFF
TRBV4-2	TRBJ2-2	TRBD2	.	TGTGCCAGCAGCCAAGATCCCCTAGCGGGAGGATCCGGGGAGCTGTTTTTT	CASSQDPLAGGSGELFF
TRBV5-1	TRBJ1-4	.	.	TGCGCCAGCAGCTGGGCAGATGCTAATGAAAAACTGTTTTTT	CASSWADANEKLFF
TRBV6-1	TRBJ2-2	.	.	TGTGCCAGCAGTCGACAGAACACCGGGGAGCTGTTTTTT	CASSRQNTGELFF
TRBV2	TRBJ2-7	TRBD2	once	TGTGCCAGCAGTGCTCCGGGACTAGGGAGCGAGCAGTACTTC	CASSAPGLGSEQYF
TRBV15	TRBJ1-3	TRBD1	.	TGTGCCACCAGAGGGACAGCCAGTACCTCTGGAAACACCATATATTTT	CATRGTASTSGNTIYF
TRBV19	TRBJ1-5	.	.	TGTGCCAGTAGTGCCGGGGGGGTTGTAGGCCAGCCCCAGCATTTT	CASSAGGVVGQPQHF
TRBV6-1	TRBJ1-2	TRBD1	.	TGTGCCAGCAGTGAGTCCGGGACAGACTATGGCTACACCTTC	CASSESGTDYGYTF
TRBV6-4	TRBJ2-3	TRBD2	.	TGTGCCAGCAGTGACCCGGACCCAGAGCGGGAGATGCAGTATTTT	CASSDPDPEREMQYF
TRBV5-3	TRBJ2-1	.	.	TGTGCCAGAAGCTTGGTCCCACCCGCTAGACTGTACAATGAGCAGTTCTTC	CARSLVPPARLYNEQFF
TRBV11-3	TRBJ1-2	TRBD1	.	TGTGCCAGCAGCTTAGTCCCAGGGGGCAGTGGCTACACCTTC	CASSLVPGGSGYTF
TRBV27	TRBJ2-7	TRBD1	.	TGTGCCAGCAGCCGGACAGGGGGCAACTACGAGCAGTACTTC	CASSRTGGNYEQYF
TRBV5-1	TRBJ2-2	.	medium-sized	TGCGCCAGCAGCTTGGGAGGTTCGAACACCGGGGAGCTGTTTTTT	CASSLGGSNTGELFF
TRBV19	TRBJ1-2	TRBD1	.	TGTGCCAGTAGTTTACCCCCCGGACAGGGGGAGGGCTATGGCTACACCTTC	CASSLPPGQGEGYGYTF
TRBV27	TRBJ2-2	TRBD2	.	TGTGCCAGCAGTTTAAGGAGCGGGAGGGCCGGGGAGCTGTTTTTT	CASSLRSGRAGELFF
TRBV15	TRBJ2-7	.	.	TGTGCCACCAGCAGAGACAGGGGTGCTATCTCCTACGAGCAGTACTTC	CATSRDRGAISYEQYF
TRBV6-1	TRBJ1-5	TRBD1	.	TGTGCCAGCAGTGCGGGACAGGGGAAAAATCAGCCCCAGCATTTT	CASSAGQGKNQPQHF
TRBV18	TRBJ2-5	.	.	TGTGCCAGCTCACCGCGGGTTAGAGAGACCCAGTACTTC	CASSPRVRETQYF
TRBV7-8	TRBJ1-1	.	.	TGTGCCAGCAGCTTAGAGGCGGGGAACACTGAAGCTTTCTTT	CASSLEAGNTEAFF
TRBV5-1	TRBJ1-2	.	.	TGCGCCAGCTCCCAAGTGAGCGCTAACTATGGCTACACCTTC	CASSQVSANYGYTF
TRBV14	TRBJ2-2	TRBD2	once	TGTGCCAGCAGCCGTAGCGGGAGTGGCACCGGGGAGCTGTTTTTT	CASSRSGSGTGELFF
TRBV9	TRBJ2-1	.	.	TGTGCCAGCAGCGCCCCCAGGGAATCGGCTGAGCAGTTCTTC	CASSAPRESAEQFF
TRBV5-6	TRBJ1-4	.	.	TGTGCCAGCAGCGCCACCGGGACAATGGGGAATGAAAAACTGTTTTTT	CASSATGTMGNEKLFF
TRBV9	TRBJ2-1	TRBD2	.	TGTGCCAGCAGCGCCACCTATAGCGGGAGTTCCAACAATGAGCAGTTCTTC	CASSATYSGSSNNEQFF
TRBV5-1	TRBJ1-1	.	many	TGCGCCAGCAGTGGTGGGGGGGCGAACGCTGAAGCTTTCTTT	CASSGGGANAEAFF
TRBV15	TRBJ2-5	TRBD2	.	TGTGCCACCAGCAGATCACTAGCGGGAGCGGAGACCCAGTACTTC	CATSRSLAGAETQYF
TRBV5-1	TRBJ1-3	.	.	TGCGCCAGCAGCTTGGCAACAGAGGGAAACACCATATATTTT	CASSLATEGNTIYF
TRBV7-9	TRBJ2-7	.	.	TGTGCCAGCAGCCCCACAGGGATCGCCTACGAGCAGTACTTC	CASSPTGIAYEQYF
TRBV7-3	TRBJ2-7	.	.	TGTGCCAGCAGCTCCGGCGGCGGGCCGACCTACGAGCAGTACTTC	CASSSGGGPTYEQYF
TRBV4-2	TRBJ1-4	.	.	TGTGCCAGCAGCCAAGATCCCCCGGGGGGCCTAAATGAAAAACTGTTTTTT	CASSQDPPGGLNEKLFF
TRBV28	TRBJ1-2	.	few	TGTGCCAGCACCCCCGGGAGGTTATCCTATGGCTACACCTTC	CASTPGRLSYGYTF
TRBV11-2	TRBJ2-2	.	.	TGTGCCAGCAGCTTAGATCAGAACACCGGGGAGCTGTTTTTT	CASSLDQNTGELFF
TRBV6-5	TRBJ2-2	TRBD2	.	TGTGCCAGCAGTTACTCCCTAGCGGGGACCGGGGAGCTGTTTTTT	CASSYSLAGTGELFF
TRBV9	TRBJ2-1	.	.	TGTGCCAGCAGCGTAGAACCGGGTTCCTACAATGAGCAGTTCTTC	CASSVEPGSYNEQFF
TRBV6-4	TRBJ1-5	.	once	TGTGCCAGCAGTGAAGGTAGGGGTCAGCCCCAGCATTTT	CASSEGRGQPQHF
TRBV10-3	TRBJ2-1	TRBD2	.	TGTGCCATCAGCAAACTAGCGGGAGGCGACAATGAGCAGTTCTTC	CAISKLAGGDNEQFF
TRBV7-9	TRBJ2-1	TRBD2	.	TGTGCCAGCAGCTTAGCGGGGGGGACTAGCGGGCAGCAGTTCTTC	CASSLAGGTSGQQFF
TRBV7-9	TRBJ2-1	TRBD1	.	TGTGCCAGCAGCCCTGGACAGGGGACCTACAATGAGCAGTTCTTC	CASSPGQGTYNEQFF
TRBV19	TRBJ1-5	.	.	TGTGCCAGTATAAGTATTAGGGGCTGGGATCAGCCCCAGCATTTT	CASISIRGWDQPQHF
TRBV11-2	TRBJ1-4	TRBD1	.	TGTGCCAGCAGCCGGACAGGGGCAAGGGAAAAACTGTTTTTT	CASSRTGAREKLFF
TRBV5-1	TRBJ2-2	.	.	TGCGCCAGCAGCTTGTTCACAGTCAACACCGGGGAGCTGTTTTTT	CASSLFTVNTGELFF
TRBV18	TRBJ1-6	TRBD1	.	TGTGCCAGCTTTGGGACAGGGGTTAACAATTCACCCCTCCACTTT	CASFGTGVNNSPLHF
TRBV29-1	TRBJ1-1	.	.	TGCAGCGTTGAGATCTGGAGGAGCCCTGAAGCTTTCTTT	CSVEIWRSPEAFF
TRBV30	TRBJ1-5	.	.	TGTGCCTGGACCCCCAGCCGGGGCAATCAGCCCCAGCATTTT	CAWTPSRGNQPQHF
TRBV18	TRBJ1-6	.	.	TGTGCCAGCTCACCAAACAGCCAAAATTCTCCCCTCCACTTT	CASSPNSQNSPLHF
TRBV4-1	TRBJ1-6	TRBD1	.	TGCGCCAGCAGCCGCCCGGGACAGTTTAACACCGGAAATTCACCCCTCCACTTT	CASSRPGQFNTGNSPLHF
TRBV18	TRBJ2-5	.	.	TGTGCCAGCTCACCACAGGGGTACCAAGAGACCCAGTACTTC	CASSPQGYQETQYF
TRBV28	TRBJ2-3	.	.	TGTGCCAGCAGCTCACCGGGACTTGTCACAGATACGCAGTATTTT	CASSSPGLVTDTQYF
TRBV10-2	TRBJ1-1	TRBD1	.	TGCGCCAGCAAAGGACAGGGGGTGAACACTGAAGCTTTCTTT	CASKGQGVNTEAFF
TRBV4-1	TRBJ2-3	TRBD2	.	TGCGCCAGCAGCCAAGATCGGCGAGCGGGAGCAGATACGCAGTATTTT	CASSQDRRAGADTQYF
TRBV9	TRBJ1-2	.	.	TGTGCCAGCAGCGCGTTAAACAGGGTGGCTGGCTACACCTTC	CASSALNRVAGYTF
TRBV7-8	TRBJ1-1	.	.	TGTGCCAGCAGCTTAGAGGTAGGGGGGGACACTGAAGCTTTCTTT	CASSLEVGGDTEAFF
TRBV5-4	TRBJ2-7	TRBD2	.	TGTGCCAGCAGCTTGGCCGGGGGGGAGGGGTACGAGCAGTACTTC	CASSLAGGEGYEQYF